Shown below are 20 T cell receptor beta chains from a single sample sequenced in a study of blood T cell repertoires in COVID-19. Using immunoSEQ multiplex PCR, the repertoire was profiled, and TCRdb retains in-frame clones only, with some absent. The sample has 350,000 or so clones, around 88% seen once. Source material: peripheral blood. The receptors stem from a man in his thirties or forties with active or convalescent COVID-19.

This clone was detected a few times. The rearrangement links TRBV6-2 or TRBV6-3 to TRBJ2-7; a weak D match, TRBD2 (5 bases). Trimming shortened V by 6 bases and J by 1 base, and 19 bases separated the two germline ends. The CDR3 totals 16 residues. Per the germline V gene, CDR1 is MNHEY and CDR2 is SVGEGT. The DNA for the CDR3 is TGTGCCAGCAGCCCTAGGAATTCGGAGGAATCCTACGAGCAGTACTTC. It specifies CASSPRNSEESYEQYF.

The chain links TRBV7-2 to TRBJ2-1, with D possibly being TRBD2 (5 bases). This CDR3 has 13 amino acids. V was pared by 2 bases and J by 8 bases, with 10 bases between. Germline lookup yields CDR1 SGHTA and CDR2 FQGNSA. The CDR3 DNA reads as TGTGCCAGCAGCTTAACTAGTAACTATGAGCAGTTCTTC. It specifies CASSLTSNYEQFF.

CDR3 protein: CAWSRGGTGYTF. Here the CDR3 DNA reads TGTGCCTGGAGTCGGGGGGGAACTGGCTACACCTTC. The J gene is TRBJ1-2, the V gene TRBV30, with D possibly TRBD1 on 5 matching bases. Trimming left V 2 bases short and J 7 bases short, with 11 bases between. The CDR3 has 12 residues. Germline V lookup: CDR1 GTSNPN, CDR2 SVGIG (reference sequence). The complete variable domain, with remaining parts taken from reference TRBV30 and TRBJ1-2, reads SQTIHQWPATLVQPVGSPLSLECTVEGTSNPNLYWYRQAAGRGLQLLFYSVGIGQISSEVPQNLSASRPQDRQFILSSKKLLLSDSGFYLCAWSRGGTGYTFGSGTRLTVV.

This clone was recorded only once. The chain carries TRBV27 and TRBJ2-1, with 8 bases identical to TRBD2. The CDR3 spans 15 residues. CDR1 is MNHEY, CDR2 SMNVEV, per germline (reference sequence). The ends lost 8 bases at V and 7 bases at J; junction bases unmatched: 13. The CDR3 bases are TGTGCCAGCGGATTCGGAGGGACTAGAGAGAATGAGCAGTTCTTC. Its translation is CASGFGGTRENEQFF.

This chain links TRBV19 with TRBJ2-7, with D perhaps TRBD1 (5 bases). Between the trimmed V and J ends, which lost 3 bases and 2 bases, there was a span of 14 bases. The CDR3 consists of 15 residues. Germline loops: CDR1 LNHDA, CDR2 SQIVND (reference sequence). In DNA, the CDR3 is TGTGCCAGTAGTATCCTCCAGGGTCAGACCTACGAGCAGTACTTC. Its translation: CASSILQGQTYEQYF.

Remarks on this clone: Other DNA sequences of this sample code for an identical CDR3. V usage is TRBV3-1 (or the pseudogene TRBV3-2) and J usage is TRBJ2-5; 10 nucleotides match TRBD1. Germline-derived CDR1 and CDR2 are LGHDT and YNNKEL (reference sequence). V lost 6 bases and J lost 2; bases outside the gene matches: 15. This CDR3 comprises 18 residues. CDR3 bases: TGTGCCAGCAGTCGCCAGCAACCGGGACAGGGGTCACAAGAGACCCAGTACTTC. Translated, it gives CASSRQQPGQGSQETQYF.

This clone was seen once. This sequence joins TRBV27 and TRBJ2-2; D not certain. The CDR3 has 13 amino acids. The V and J ends lost 4 bases and 1 base respectively, with 4 bases between them. Germline values: CDR1 MNHEY, CDR2 SMNVEV (reference sequence). The CDR3 spells CASSSRNTGELFF. The CDR3 DNA reads TGTGCCAGCAGTTCGAGGAACACCGGGGAGCTGTTTTTT.

V is TRBV29-1 and J is TRBJ2-3; D ambiguous. This CDR3 is 11 amino acids long. The germline V gene has CDR1 SQVTM and CDR2 ANQGSEA. Trimming removed 5 bases at V and 5 bases at J, with 8 bases between. CDR3 bases: TGCAGCGTTAGAGGCGAAGATACGCAGTATTTT. It codes for CSVRGEDTQYF.

The V gene is TRBV3-1 (or the pseudogene TRBV3-2), the J gene TRBJ2-6; 7 nucleotides match TRBD1. The V gene's germline CDR1 is LGHDT and CDR2 YNNKEL (reference sequence). This CDR3 is 17 amino acids long. The V and J ends lost 4 bases and 2 bases, in that order; junction bases with no gene match: 8. The CDR3 loop reads CASSPLDRAPGANVLTF. Written as DNA, the CDR3 is TGTGCCAGCAGCCCCCTAGACAGGGCTCCTGGGGCCAACGTCCTGACTTTC.

The chain links TRBV7-2 to TRBJ2-5, with D tentatively TRBD2 (7 bases). Germline values: CDR1 SGHTA, CDR2 FQGNSA. This CDR3 comprises 17 residues. V was trimmed by 1 base and J by 2 bases, leaving 17 bases between them. CDR3 protein: CASSLGGPRGGQETQYF. CDR3 bases: TGTGCCAGCAGCTTAGGCGGGCCTAGGGGGGGACAAGAGACCCAGTACTTC.

This clone was recorded many times. The junction departs from germline at one end; a sequencing error may be responsible. This chain links TRBV6-6 with TRBJ2-7; possibly TRBD2 for D (5 bases). This CDR3 spans 15 amino acids. Germline V CDR1 and CDR2: MNHNY, SVGAGI (reference sequence). CDR3 DNA sequence: TGTGCCAGCAGCTACTCGGGGAGTGGAGACTACGAGCAGTACTTC. As protein: CASSYSGSGDYEQYF.

The chain links TRBV6-5 to TRBJ1-3; D gene uncertain. Germline lookup yields CDR1 MNHEY and CDR2 SVGAGI. Trimming pared 4 bases from V and 0 bases from J, leaving 7 bases between. The CDR3 loop spans 14 amino acids. This chain's CDR3 is CASSLGSSGNTIYF. The CDR3 DNA is TGTGCCAGCAGTTTGGGGAGCTCTGGAAACACCATATATTTT.

The V call is TRBV2, the J call TRBJ2-5, with a tentative D call TRBD2 (5 bases). The germline V gene encodes CDR1 SNHLY and CDR2 FYNNEI. V was cut by 6 bases and J by 7 bases, with 12 bases left in between. The CDR3 contains 12 residues. The CDR3 sequence: CASRRVATTQYF. The CDR3, as DNA: TGTGCCAGCAGGAGGGTAGCGACGACCCAGTACTTC.

V and J are TRBV4-3 and TRBJ2-1; D remains unclear. There are 15 residues in the CDR3. From germline, CDR1 is LGHNA and CDR2 YSLEER. Trimming removed 0 bases at V and 4 bases at J, with 10 bases between. CDR3 loop: CASSQETSQYNEQFF. CDR3 nucleotide sequence: TGCGCCAGCAGCCAAGAGACATCACAGTACAATGAGCAGTTCTTC.

The J gene is TRBJ2-3, the V gene TRBV7-3; no reliable D call. V lost 5 bases to trimming and J lost 2 bases, with 8 bases between them. Germline lookup yields CDR1 SGHTA and CDR2 FQGTGA. CDR3 size: 13 residues. CDR3 DNA: TGTGCCAGCAGCCGAGGCCCCACAGATACGCAGTATTTT. Translation: CASSRGPTDTQYF.

The rearrangement joins TRBV27 to TRBJ2-7; D possibly corresponds to TRBD1 (6 bases). This CDR3 is 17 amino acids long. The V end lost 3 bases, the J end lost 3 bases, and 21 bases lay between the germline ends. Per germline, CDR1 MNHEY and CDR2 SMNVEV (reference sequence). The CDR3 DNA reads as TGTGCCAGCAGTTTTCGGGGCGTACAGGGACGTTTCTACGAGCAGTACTTC. Its protein is CASSFRGVQGRFYEQYF.

The chain combines TRBV19 with TRBJ1-5; tentatively, D is TRBD1 (5 bases). The germline CDR1 and CDR2 sequences are LNHDA and SQIVND (reference sequence). V lost 1 base to trimming and J lost 2 bases, with 12 bases between them. This CDR3 comprises 16 residues. CDR3: CASSIAPGTGNQPQHF. CDR3 DNA: TGTGCCAGTAGTATAGCGCCCGGGACTGGCAATCAGCCCCAGCATTTT. The full variable domain, with the rest looked up from reference TRBV19 and TRBJ1-5, is DGGITQSPKYLFRKEGQNVTLSCEQNLNHDAMYWYRQDPGQGLRLIYYSQIVNDFQKGDIAEGYSVSREKKESFPLTVTSAQKNPTAFYLCASSIAPGTGNQPQHFGDGTRLSIL.

This chain uses TRBV7-5 with TRBJ2-3; whether TRBD1, the table's D call, matches the DNA was not checked. TRBV7-5 is classified as a pseudogene. The CDR3 loop spans 12 amino acids. The CDR3 loop is CVRSPPEDTQYF. CDR3 sequence (DNA): TGTGTCAGAAGTCCACCAGAAGATACGCAGTATTTT.

The rearrangement joins TRBV7-9 to TRBJ2-1; no firm D call. The germline V gene has CDR1 SEHNR and CDR2 FQNEAQ (reference sequence). V lost 2 bases and J lost 7, with 9 bases in between. The CDR3 has 13 residues. DNA of the CDR3: TGTGCCAGCAGCTTATCAAGCTGGAATGAGCAGTTCTTC. Encoded protein: CASSLSSWNEQFF.

The rearrangement uses TRBV18 and TRBJ1-5; 9 bases fit TRBD1. Germline CDR1 and CDR2: KGHSH and LQKENI. The CDR3 is made up of 18 amino acids. With 3 bases clipped from V and 1 base from J, the junction kept 10 bases outside the gene matches. The CDR3 reads CASSPSGTGSASNQPQHF. CDR3 in DNA: TGTGCCAGCTCACCGAGTGGGACAGGGTCCGCGAGCAATCAGCCCCAGCATTTT.